Below are 26 T cell receptor beta chains sequenced from a single sample in a study of blood T cell repertoires in COVID-19. Sequenced by immunoSEQ multiplex PCR; TCRdb stores in-frame clones only, minus some. Of more than 250,000 clones in the sample, approximately 82% are singletons; the top ten hold 1.2%. Sequencing was done on a sample of peripheral blood. These receptors all stem from a woman between 50 and 59 years old with acute or convalescent COVID-19.

V and J are TRBV18 and TRBJ1-4; TRBD1 is a possible D gene (5 bases). V lost 3 bases and J 8 bases, leaving 13 bases between the germline ends. Germline loops: CDR1 KGHSH, CDR2 LQKENI. The CDR3 is made up of 14 amino acids. In nucleotides, the CDR3 is TGTGCCAGCTCACCCGGGCAGGGAAAAGAAAAACTGTTTTTT. It encodes CASSPGQGKEKLFF.

This chain uses TRBV11-2 with TRBJ2-5; D possibly corresponds to TRBD2 (7 bases). The CDR3 is made up of 17 amino acids. Germline V lookup: CDR1 SGHAT, CDR2 FQNNGV. Trimming took 5 bases from V and 5 from J, leaving 24 bases between them. CDR3 amino acids: CASSVLRGGAPGETQYF. The CDR3 DNA reads TGTGCCAGCAGCGTCCTTAGGGGGGGGGCCCCCGGGGAGACCCAGTACTTC. Full variable domain (outside the CDR3, taken from reference TRBV11-2 and TRBJ2-5): EAGVAQSPRYKIIEKRQSVAFWCNPISGHATLYWYQQILGQGPKLLIQFQNNGVVDDSQLPKDRFSAERLKGVDSTLKIQPAKLEDSAVYLCASSVLRGGAPGETQYFGPGTRLLVL.

This clone appeared a few times. The rearrangement uses TRBV14 and TRBJ1-1; D is unresolved. V shed 4 bases and J shed 1 base, with 7 bases lying between them. The CDR3 is 13 amino acids. Germline values: CDR1 SGHDN, CDR2 FVKESK. The CDR3, as DNA: TGTGCCAGCAGCCTTACATCGAACACTGAAGCTTTCTTT. Amino acid sequence: CASSLTSNTEAFF.

The rearrangement joins TRBV7-2 to TRBJ1-1; TRBD1 is a possible D gene (6 bases). Trimming shortened V by 5 bases and J by 6 bases, and 16 bases separated the two germline ends. Germline V gene lookup returns CDR1 SGHTA and CDR2 FQGNSA. This CDR3 spans 14 amino acids. DNA for the CDR3: TGTGCCAGCAGCCTCGGACAGCCTAGTTCTGAAGCTTTCTTT. Protein: CASSLGQPSSEAFF. The variable domain in full, with the rest retrieved from reference TRBV7-2 and TRBJ1-1, is GAGVSQSPSNKVTEKGKDVELRCDPISGHTALYWYRQSLGQGLEFLIYFQGNSAPDKSGLPSDRFSAERTGGSVSTLTIQRTQQEDSAVYLCASSLGQPSSEAFFGQGTRLTVV.

The chain combines TRBV5-6 with TRBJ1-1; 7 bases line up with TRBD1. Per germline, CDR1 SGHDT and CDR2 YYEEEE. There are 14 residues in the CDR3. The V gene end was trimmed by 4 bases and the J gene end by 7 bases; junction bases not matched to a gene: 10. CDR3 nucleotides: TGTGCCAGCAGCATAGGGACAGAGTACCGTGAAGCTTTCTTT. The encoded protein is CASSIGTEYREAFF.

The chain carries TRBV7-2 and TRBJ1-5; no definite D call. There are 15 residues in the CDR3. CDR1 and CDR2 (germline): SGHTA, FQGNSA. V was pared by 5 bases and J by 7 bases, with 18 bases between. The CDR3 sequence is CASSKSFGNGQPQHF. The CDR3 DNA reads TGTGCCAGCAGCAAATCCTTCGGCAACGGGCAGCCCCAGCATTTT.

The V call is TRBV7-2, the J call TRBJ2-5; no definite D call. CDR1 is SGHTA and CDR2 is FQGNSA in the germline V gene. The V gene lost 6 bases and the J gene lost 4 bases, with 15 bases spanning the gap. This CDR3 comprises 14 residues. For the CDR3, the DNA is TGTGCCAGCAGAGAAGAAGCAGGCGCAGAGACCCAGTACTTC. Its protein is CASREEAGAETQYF.

The J gene is TRBJ1-2, the V gene TRBV9, with TRBD1 as a possible D gene (5 bases). The ends were cut back, 1 base at V and 3 bases at J, with 10 bases in the middle. CDR1 is SGDLS and CDR2 is YYNGEE in the germline V gene. The CDR3 covers 14 residues. In DNA, the CDR3 is TGTGCCAGCAGCGTACAAGGGGAGGACTATGGCTACACCTTC. This sequence encodes CASSVQGEDYGYTF.

This clone has more than one count but fewer than ten. The chain couples TRBV11-2 to TRBJ2-3, with a tentative D call TRBD2 (6 bases). Germline values: CDR1 SGHAT, CDR2 FQNNGV. V was pared by 8 bases and J by 5 bases, with 23 bases between. This CDR3 has 16 amino acids. CDR3 protein: CASSSLRAGREDTQYF. In DNA form, the CDR3 reads TGTGCCAGCTCCTCACTTCGGGCGGGGCGGGAAGATACGCAGTATTTT. Drawing the rest from reference TRBV11-2 and TRBJ2-3, the complete variable domain is EAGVAQSPRYKIIEKRQSVAFWCNPISGHATLYWYQQILGQGPKLLIQFQNNGVVDDSQLPKDRFSAERLKGVDSTLKIQPAKLEDSAVYLCASSSLRAGREDTQYFGPGTRLTVL.

This sequence joins TRBV3-1 (or the pseudogene TRBV3-2) and TRBJ1-1, with 7 bases that match TRBD1. V gave up 6 bases and J gave up 4 bases; unmatched junction bases: 8. The CDR3 contains 14 residues. Germline CDR1 LGHDT, CDR2 YNNKEL (reference sequence). CDR3 in amino acids: CASRPGQGGTEAFF. DNA of the CDR3: TGTGCCAGCAGACCGGGTCAGGGGGGCACTGAAGCTTTCTTT.

CDR3 nucleotide sequence: TGTGCCAGCAGCTTAGTAGCGGGAGCATATGGGAATGAGCAGTTCTTC. Translation: CASSLVAGAYGNEQFF. The chain employs TRBV7-2 and TRBJ2-1; 9 bases align to TRBD2. Germline V lookup: CDR1 SGHTA, CDR2 FQGNSA. The V and J ends lost 1 base and 7 bases, in that order; junction bases with no gene match: 8. CDR3 length: 16 amino acids. The variable domain in full, with the rest retrieved from reference TRBV7-2 and TRBJ2-1, is GAGVSQSPSNKVTEKGKDVELRCDPISGHTALYWYRQSLGQGLEFLIYFQGNSAPDKSGLPSDRFSAERTGGSVSTLTIQRTQQEDSAVYLCASSLVAGAYGNEQFFGPGTRLTVL.

The chain combines TRBV6-6 with TRBJ1-5; 10 bases align to TRBD1. Germline assignment: CDR1 MNHNY and CDR2 SVGAGI (reference sequence). The junction had 7 bases not matched to a gene; V was cut back by 5 bases and J by 6 bases. This CDR3 comprises 15 residues. The DNA of the CDR3 is TGTGCCAGCAGTGACCCGGGACAGGGGATTCAGCCCCAGCATTTT. Its translation: CASSDPGQGIQPQHF.

The chain couples TRBV19 to TRBJ2-7; 7 nucleotides align to TRBD2. Unmatched junction bases numbered 7, after V lost 6 bases and J lost 2 bases. The CDR3 totals 14 residues. The germline V gene has CDR1 LNHDA and CDR2 SQIVND (reference sequence). CDR3 sequence: CASRPSGKTYEQYF. CDR3 coding DNA: TGTGCCAGTAGACCTAGCGGCAAAACCTACGAGCAGTACTTC.

This sequence joins TRBV29-1 and TRBJ2-3, with D perhaps TRBD1 (5 bases). V lost 6 bases to trimming and J lost 4 bases, with 17 bases between them. Germline values: CDR1 SQVTM, CDR2 ANQGSEA. CDR3 length: 14 amino acids. CDR3 residues: CSVHRQGVPDTQYF. CDR3 in DNA: TGCAGCGTGCATCGCCAGGGTGTGCCAGATACGCAGTATTTT.

The sample holds one count of this clone. The V call is TRBV2, the J call TRBJ1-4; unclear D gene. This CDR3 spans 14 amino acids. The germline gives CDR1 SNHLY, CDR2 FYNNEI. Between the trimmed V and J ends, which lost 2 bases and 2 bases, there was a span of 6 bases. The CDR3 sequence: CASSEIRTNEKLFF. The CDR3, as DNA: TGTGCCAGCAGTGAAATACGGACTAATGAAAAACTGTTTTTT.

The chain employs TRBV18 and TRBJ2-3, with TRBD2 matching over 8 bases. The length of the CDR3 is 20 residues. J lost 0 bases, V lost 4 bases, and 18 bases had no gene match. CDR1 KGHSH and CDR2 LQKENI come from the germline V gene. In DNA form, the CDR3 reads TGTGCCAGCTCACTAGCCGGGGCACTAGCGGAAATTACCAGCACAGATACGCAGTATTTT. Its translation is CASSLAGALAEITSTDTQYF.

The rearrangement links TRBV12-5 to TRBJ2-3, with a weak D call TRBD2 (6 bases). CDR3 length: 14 amino acids. Germline-derived CDR1 and CDR2 are LGHNT and FRNRAP. Trimming removed 2 bases at V and 4 bases at J, with 10 bases between. CDR3 amino acids: CASGLSAGSDTQYF. CDR3 bases: TGTGCTAGTGGTTTGAGTGCGGGGTCAGATACGCAGTATTTT.

The rearrangement links TRBV24-1 to TRBJ2-3, with D possibly being TRBD1 (5 bases). This CDR3 has 14 residues. Looked up from germline, CDR1 is KGHDR and CDR2 is SFDVKD. The V end was cut by 5 bases, the J end by 0 bases, with 8 bases between. The CDR3 region is CATSVQASTDTQYF. The CDR3 DNA follows: TGTGCCACCAGTGTACAGGCTAGCACAGATACGCAGTATTTT.

This chain uses TRBV5-1 with TRBJ2-3; TRBD2 agrees at 10 bases. From germline, CDR1 is SGHRS and CDR2 YFSETQ. V lost 3 bases, J lost 4 bases, and 8 bases stayed unmatched. The CDR3 length is 16 residues. CDR3: CASSSRSGGAPDTQYF. The CDR3 DNA reads TGCGCCAGCAGCTCCAGGAGCGGGGGGGCTCCAGATACGCAGTATTTT.

The chain recombines TRBV19 with TRBJ1-5, with D possibly being TRBD1 (5 bases). V lost 9 bases, J lost 3 bases, and 12 bases lay in between. This CDR3 comprises 13 residues. Germline-derived CDR1 and CDR2 are LNHDA and SQIVND (reference sequence). For the CDR3, the DNA is TGTGCCAGAAGGGGCTCCTTCAATCAGCCCCAGCATTTT. Protein sequence: CARRGSFNQPQHF.

The chain is built from TRBV6-5 and TRBJ1-1; no reliable D call. The length of the CDR3 is 13 residues. Germline CDR1 is MNHEY and CDR2 is SVGAGI. V was clipped by 5 bases and J by 1 base, with 8 bases between them. The CDR3 sequence: CASSMLANTEAFF. The CDR3 DNA sequence: TGTGCCAGCAGTATGCTGGCGAACACTGAAGCTTTCTTT.

This chain connects TRBV19 to TRBJ2-5; TRBD2 matches 7 bases. V was clipped by 3 bases and J by 5 bases; unmatched bases: 3. Germline loops: CDR1 LNHDA, CDR2 SQIVND (reference sequence). CDR3 length: 13 amino acids. The CDR3 sequence is CASSIPAGETQYF. The CDR3 coding sequence is TGTGCCAGTAGTATCCCAGCGGGGGAGACCCAGTACTTC.

The CDR3 DNA follows: TGTGCCAGCAGCTTGGCCAGGGGTTTTGGAAACACCATATATTTT. This sequence encodes CASSLARGFGNTIYF. The chain uses TRBV5-5 and TRBJ1-3; tentatively, D is TRBD1 (6 bases). The CDR3 length is 15 residues. The V end lost 0 bases, the J end lost 3 bases, and 10 bases lay between the germline ends. Germline V CDR1 and CDR2: SGHKS, YYEKEE (reference sequence).

V and J are TRBV24-1 and TRBJ1-5, with 7 bases aligning to TRBD1. Trimming cost V 3 bases and J 0 bases; bases outside gene matches: 4. This CDR3 is built from 16 residues. Per the germline V gene, CDR1 is KGHDR and CDR2 is SFDVKD. CDR3 nucleotides: TGTGCCACCAGTGATGGGGGGACAGTTAGCAATCAGCCCCAGCATTTT. Translated: CATSDGGTVSNQPQHF.

This chain uses TRBV29-1 with TRBJ2-2; the match to TRBD2 covers 15 bases. CDR1 is SQVTM, CDR2 ANQGSEA, per germline. The ends lost 6 bases at V and 4 bases at J; junction bases unmatched: 12. CDR3 length: 18 residues. The CDR3 is CSVDKGGLAGGGTGELFF. The CDR3 coding sequence is TGCAGCGTGGACAAGGGGGGACTAGCGGGAGGTGGCACCGGGGAGCTGTTTTTT.

This clone was seen only a few times. V and J are TRBV11-2 and TRBJ2-6; D gene uncertain. Germline V lookup: CDR1 SGHAT, CDR2 FQNNGV. The CDR3 has 13 amino acids. Trimming took 2 bases from V and 4 from J, leaving 3 bases between them. CDR3 nucleotides: TGTGCCAGCAGCTTACCGGGGGCCAACGTCCTGACTTTC. Protein sequence: CASSLPGANVLTF.